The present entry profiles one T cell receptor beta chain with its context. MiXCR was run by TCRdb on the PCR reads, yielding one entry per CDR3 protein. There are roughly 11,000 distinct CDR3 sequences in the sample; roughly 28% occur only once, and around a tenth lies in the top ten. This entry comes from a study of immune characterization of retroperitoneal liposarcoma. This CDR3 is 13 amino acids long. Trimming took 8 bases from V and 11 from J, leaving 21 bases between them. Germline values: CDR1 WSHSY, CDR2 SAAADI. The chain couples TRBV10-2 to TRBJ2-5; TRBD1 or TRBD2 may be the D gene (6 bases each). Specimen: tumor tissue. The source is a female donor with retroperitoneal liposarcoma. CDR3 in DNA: TGCGCCAGCGGGTGGGGGGCGAGGTATGAGCAGTACTTC. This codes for CASGWGARYEQYF.